This T cell receptor beta chain was observed in a study of cytomegalovirus exposure and HLA in healthy donors (dated 2017 in TCRdb). Notes on the research overall: An earlier analysis of roughly 500 of the donors reported approximately 260 Gb of sequence data and 95 million to 140 million unique TCR beta sequences obtained from approximately 180 million T cells. Both class I and class II loci were covered by HLA typing, at four-digit resolution. To study patterns of TCR occurrence, a later analysis re-analyzed previously published TCR beta repertoires from 700 or so donors and added high-resolution HLA genotyping. High-throughput TCR immunosequencing, statistical association of individual TCRs with disease status, and machine learning were combined to predict cytomegalovirus infection status. Donor age, sex, ethnicity and CMV serostatus were compiled together with the repertoire data. Four to six DR-DQ haplotypes were handled as single units for association and clustering, since linkage in the cohort was strong. The T cell repertoires of 666 subjects were profiled by immunosequencing and related to cytomegalovirus serostatus. Typing coverage differed by locus: A, B, C, DRB1 and DQB1 were typed in roughly 620-630 donors, DQA1 in 522, DPA1 in some 610, and DPB1 in 472. An early release covering 550 to 700 HLA-typed donors comprised 250 to 350 gigabases of sequencing data and about 90 million unique TCR sequences. Every discovery cohort repertoire had been produced on one sequencing platform. In a later genetic analysis, genome-wide SNP genotypes for about three fifths of the roughly 670 donors were used, and that subset was treated as a discovery cohort. To decide whether each TCR beta V gene segment behaved as functional or pseudogenic, an earlier analysis of fewer than 750 of the donors relied on high-throughput TCR beta sequencing. In addition to the first cohort of around 670 subjects, a separate validation cohort of 120 different subjects was used. Rather than using new phenotypic data, the later analysis identified candidate immune exposures from TCR beta sequences and from how often those sequences occurred across donors. The study aimed to test whether signatures of past pathogen exposure could be identified by cataloging public T cell receptors. Among a few hundred genotyped donors of the cohort, an average of around 240,000 unique TCR beta nucleotide sequences were sequenced per donor, about a sixth of them non-productive. The genetic ancestry cluster associated with self-reported Caucasian donors included about 84% of the approximately 400 genotyped donors.

In total, fewer than 750 healthy bone marrow donors made up the cohort. Cohort members were all nominally healthy when sampled, although unrecorded immune exposures were likely present. The donor tested CMV seropositive and was one of the 289 seropositive cohort members. Every donor gave a peripheral blood sample, and the peripheral blood mononuclear cells from that sample were used for TCR beta sequencing. The Qiagen DNeasy Blood Extraction Kit was used to extract genomic DNA from the blood cell samples. The full study reports these points: In a later genetic analysis, fewer N-insertions in productive TCRs were reported among donors in an Asian-associated ancestry cluster than the roughly 670-donor mean. Assigning TCR associations to individual alleles was difficult when HLA alleles, especially DR and DQ, strongly co-occurred. In a later analysis, the rate of TCR association differed among HLA loci, with DRB1 alleles having the most associated TCRs and HLA-C alleles having the fewest. In an earlier analysis of about 550 of the donors, most TCR beta V segments were observed in productive rearrangements about 90% or about 30% of the time, broadly matching IMGT annotations. Because HLA typing was missing for some donors at each locus, association tests included only the typed subset. The classifier was reported to diagnose cytomegalovirus status with high specificity and sensitivity in both the original cohort and the validation cohort. In vitro tests confirmed that a few of the cytomegalovirus-associated TCR beta chains recognize cytomegalovirus antigens. Several of the top co-occurrence clusters appeared to be linked to parvovirus B19, influenza, CMV and Epstein-Barr virus, according to a later analysis. Presence/absence analyses assumed roughly uniform sequencing depth across donors, an assumption that may not hold. The authors suggested that the approach could potentially be extended to other disease states and immunological phenotypes. In a later analysis, HLA-associated TCR beta chains showed more clonal expansion and lower generation probabilities than non-associated chains that were equally common. An association between a missense DCLRE1C variant and V-gene and J-gene trimming of TCR beta chains was found in a later genetic analysis and replicated in an independent cohort. A further reported finding was that TCR beta sequences accurately predicted the HLA-A and HLA-B alleles for most subjects in the first cohort. In this cohort, only TCR beta chains were sequenced, and detectable features were limited by the absence of alpha or paired-chain data. In the study, around 150 TCR beta chains were listed as associated with cytomegalovirus. Linkage disequilibrium might explain the correlated functional status among segregating V segments, but an unknown experimental factor could not be ruled out. At a false discovery rate of 0.05, a later analysis linked around 15,000 TCR beta sequences to specific HLA alleles. The 87-base-pair reads could not distinguish some IMGT-functional V segments, including TRBV6-2 and TRBV6-3, so those segments were excluded. A group of highly shared sequence variants was considered likely to be a technical artifact of the sequencing pipeline. Seventeen rarely observed V segments, including chromosome 9 orphons, were excluded from the earlier analysis of several hundred of the donors because counts were too low. Across donors, most TCR sequences were observed very rarely, whereas some public TCRs were present in many individuals. The only immune exposure information available for the cohort was CMV serostatus. A later analysis found that most CMV-associated TCR beta chains appeared HLA-restricted, with HLA associations seemingly driven largely by CMV exposure.

Library creation used the immunoSEQ multiplex PCR assay. For the multiplex PCR, a mixture combining 60 forward primers for TCR Vbeta segments and 13 reverse primers for TCR Jbeta segments was used. Amplification of the CDR3 region of rearranged TCR beta genes was performed with a multiplex PCR assay on genomic DNA. Amplified TCR beta libraries were sequenced as 87-base-pair reads on the Illumina HiSeq System. The study's own analysis went as follows. Across the 500 to 700 repertoires, a later analysis counted tens of millions of unique TCR beta chains, around 11 million of which were shared by at least two donors. Raw reads were error-corrected and collapsed into unique sequences by a nearest-neighbor algorithm in which closely related sequences were merged to remove PCR and sequencing errors. Alignment of CDR3 sequences to IMGT reference sequences was used to assign V, D and J gene segments. For a sequence to be retained, a match of at least six nucleotides was required to both a V gene segment and a J gene segment. Rearrangements were classified as productive when the CDR3 lacked stop codons and remained in frame with V and J, and all other rearrangements were classified as non-productive. CDR3 was defined according to IMGT convention as the region running from the second conserved V-encoded cysteine to the conserved J-encoded phenylalanine. The earlier analysis of fewer than 700 of the donors excluded sequences that lacked an unambiguous match to a single V gene segment. In an earlier analysis of a few hundred of the donors, V segments were called functional above 56.7% productive rearrangements and were called segregating when the between-donor standard deviation exceeded 5%. A statistical classification framework was built for diagnosing cytomegalovirus status from the catalog of TCR beta chain sequences. V and J gene assignment, in a later analysis, came from comparing TCR nucleotide sequences with IMGT/GENE-DB human TR gene sequences. In a later analysis, CDR3 sequences and most-parsimonious VDJ recombination scenarios were assigned using the TCRdist pipeline. A later analysis defined each TCR beta chain by its CDR3 amino acid sequence plus V-gene family, and excluded reads lacking a unique V-gene family. As a way to deal with suspected cross-contamination and a sequencing artifact, a later analysis dropped 450 to 700 nucleotide sequences that were highly shared and had low generation probability. A later analysis calculated a clonal expansion index for each public chain from normalized within-repertoire ranks of inferred template counts. In a later analysis, generation probabilities were computed with a VDJ recombination model fitted to out-of-frame rearrangements, and the resulting probabilities were checked against IGoR. A later analysis scored TCR-TCR, TCR-HLA and TCR-CMV co-occurrence with hypergeometric tests, applying a repertoire-size bias correction to TCR pairs. False discovery rates were estimated in a later analysis by permuting HLA or CMV assignments 20 times. In a later analysis, co-occurring TCRs were grouped using DBSCAN, and TCRdist sequence similarity was added for clustering within HLA-allele-positive subsets. Co-occurrence clustering excluded repertoires with fewer than 30,000 or more than 120,000 public chains, plus five with anomalous nucleotide sharing. The table was pulled from immuneACCESS by TCRdb, which kept in-frame rearrangements only. Such tables lose some clones; where checked, under half of the loss comes from unresolved V genes, and the rest has no known cause. That table furnishes V, J and clone size, whereas the DNA furnished D and trimming. A total of 85,000 to 100,000 clones appear in this sample, around 85% of them only once. 0.95% to 1.5% of the sample rests with the top ten.

V sheds 5 bases and J sheds 6 bases, leaving 13 bases between their ends. There are 14 amino acids in the CDR3, from cysteine to phenylalanine inclusive. Here the CDR3 DNA is all that survives: 42 bases in frame from base 1. As encoded in the germline V gene, CDR1 is LGHNA while CDR2 is YNFKEQ. As concerns this clone: Its antigen is not yet known. Within one base of it there is no much larger clone, and no base qualities were kept.

The sequencing sample was made of PBMCs. The TCR comes from a girl aged 2-15 years in good health and CMV-seropositive. The chain is encoded by TRBV4-2 joined to TRBJ2-2, with the D gene call left open. The DNA reads as follows: TGTGCCAGCAGCGCTAGGTCGGCGGCCGGGGAGCTGTTTTTT. It translates to CASSARSAAGELFF.